This TCR beta chain appears in the sequencing data of a study of shared clonotypes between healthy human individuals. Assay used: immunoSEQ multiplex PCR; TCRdb lists only in-frame clones, some missing. The repertoire has about 120,000 clones, roughly 70% of them found once; the top ten carry about 22%. Concerning this clone: What it recognizes is unknown. The sample contains more than one DNA sequence encoding this CDR3.

Study-level points and caveats: Compared with clonotypes that all four donors shared, non-shared clonotypes had lower generation probabilities.

Trimming removed 6 bases at V and 2 bases at J, with 11 bases between. The CDR3 has 13 residues. CDR1 and CDR2 (germline): SNHLY, FYNNEI. The material sequenced was memory CD8+ T cells sorted from blood. Described subset: CD45RO+ cells pooled with CCR7-negative TemRA cells. The source is a woman in her 30s in good health. The chain combines TRBV2 with TRBJ2-7, with D hard to call. The CDR3 DNA reads as TGTGCCAGCAGGGATGCGGAACCCTACGAGCAGTACTTC. Its translation: CASRDAEPYEQYF.